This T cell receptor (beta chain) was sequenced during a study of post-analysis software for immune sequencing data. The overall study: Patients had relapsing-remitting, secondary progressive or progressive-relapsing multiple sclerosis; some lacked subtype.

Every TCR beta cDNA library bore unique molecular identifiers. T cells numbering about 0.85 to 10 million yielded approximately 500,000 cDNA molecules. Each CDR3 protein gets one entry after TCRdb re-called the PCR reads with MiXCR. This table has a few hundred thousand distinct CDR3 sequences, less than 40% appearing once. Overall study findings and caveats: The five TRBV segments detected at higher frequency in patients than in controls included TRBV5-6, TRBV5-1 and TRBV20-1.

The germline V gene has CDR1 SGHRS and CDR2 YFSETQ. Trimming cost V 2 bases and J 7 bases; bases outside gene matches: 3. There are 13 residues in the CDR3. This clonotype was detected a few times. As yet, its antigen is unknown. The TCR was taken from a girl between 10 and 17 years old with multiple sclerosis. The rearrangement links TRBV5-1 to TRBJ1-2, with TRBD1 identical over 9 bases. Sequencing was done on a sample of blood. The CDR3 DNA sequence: TGCGCCAGCAGCTTTTACAGGGGGCCTGGCTACACCTTC. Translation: CASSFYRGPGYTF.